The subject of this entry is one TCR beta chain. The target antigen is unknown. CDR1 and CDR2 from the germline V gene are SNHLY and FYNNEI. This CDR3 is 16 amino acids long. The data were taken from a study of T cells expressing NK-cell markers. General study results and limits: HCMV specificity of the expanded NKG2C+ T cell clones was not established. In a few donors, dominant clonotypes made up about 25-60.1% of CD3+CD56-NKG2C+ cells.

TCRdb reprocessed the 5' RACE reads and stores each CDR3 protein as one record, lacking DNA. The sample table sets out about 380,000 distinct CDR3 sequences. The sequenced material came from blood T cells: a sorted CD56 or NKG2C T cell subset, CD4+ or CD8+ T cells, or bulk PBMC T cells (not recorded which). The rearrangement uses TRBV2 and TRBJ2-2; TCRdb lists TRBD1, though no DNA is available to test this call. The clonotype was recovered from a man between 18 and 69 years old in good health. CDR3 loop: CASSANPLGTNGELFF.